This entry lists 26 T cell receptor beta chains sequenced from one sample in a study of regulatory T cells in long-lasting Graves disease. CDR3 regions were amplified by Arm-PCR using iRepertoire HTBI primers to build TCR beta libraries. TCRdb used MiXCR to reprocess the multiplex PCR reads, holding one entry per CDR3 protein. Seen here are 620,000 or so distinct CDR3 sequences, 16% observed once, and the top ten hold around 18%. The time point here: newly diagnosed GD, antithyroid drugs for less than 3 months. RNA extracted from PBMCs served as the sequencing template. The sample was also linked to a second study, of T cells in Graves' hyperthyroidism and ophthalmopathy.

Sequences were derived from peripheral blood mononuclear cells (PBMCs), sampled at new diagnosis, from a patient treated with antithyroid drugs. The receptors originated from a woman between 25 and 40 years old with Graves disease.

V is TRBV2 and J is TRBJ1-5; a possible D gene is TRBD1 (5 bases). The germline gives CDR1 SNHLY, CDR2 FYNNEI. This CDR3 is built from 13 residues. V was trimmed by 4 bases and J by 6 bases, leaving 10 bases between them. As DNA, the CDR3 is TGTGCCAGCAGTGCCAGGGTCCTTCAGCCCCAGCATTTT. Its protein product is CASSARVLQPQHF. The variable domain in full, with the rest retrieved from reference TRBV2 and TRBJ1-5, is EPEVTQTPSHQVTQMGQEVILRCVPISNHLYFYWYRQILGQKVEFLVSFYNNEISEKSEIFDDQFSVERPDGSNFTLKIRSTKLEDSAMYFCASSARVLQPQHFGDGTRLSIL.

In its sample, this clonotype was seen many times. V and J are TRBV27 and TRBJ2-1; 11 bases agree with TRBD2. The CDR3 extends over 16 amino acids. Losses at the gene ends were 1 base for V and 6 bases for J; bases not matched to a gene: 5. The germline V gene has CDR1 MNHEY and CDR2 SMNVEV (reference sequence). CDR3 in DNA: TGTGCCAGCAGTTTATACGGGACTAGCGGCGGCAATGAGCAGTTCTTC. This codes for CASSLYGTSGGNEQFF.

This clonotype has a handful of counts. This sequence may be a read error, since a much larger clone differs from it by one base. The chain couples TRBV20-1 to TRBJ1-4; D may be TRBD1 (5 bases). This CDR3 region has 14 residues. Germline loops: CDR1 DFQATT, CDR2 SNEGSKA (reference sequence). The CDR3 DNA sequence: TGCAGTGCTAGTCCCGACAGCTATAATGGAAAACTGTTTTTT. Translated: CSASPDSYNGKLFF.

The table lists this clonotype with a few counts. The V call is TRBV7-9, the J call TRBJ2-2; D is uncertain. Trimming took off 1 base at V and 6 bases at J, with 6 bases between the two ends. Germline V CDR1 and CDR2: SEHNR, FQNEAQ (reference sequence). The CDR3 has 13 amino acids. The CDR3 protein is CASSLVSAGELFF. CDR3 nucleotide sequence: TGTGCCAGCAGCTTAGTTTCGGCCGGGGAGCTGTTTTTT.

This clonotype has just a few counts. The chain uses TRBV5-1 and TRBJ2-5; tentative D call: TRBD1 (5 bases). The CDR3 spans 13 residues. CDR1 SGHRS and CDR2 YFSETQ come from the germline V gene. Deletions cut 5 bases from V and 5 bases from J, with 13 bases between. The CDR3 protein is CASSWGLKETQYF. The CDR3 region has the DNA TGCGCCAGCAGTTGGGGCCTTAAGGAGACCCAGTACTTC.

To note about this clonotype: The likely explanation is a read error, given a far larger clone one base away. The chain couples TRBV6-5 to TRBJ1-1; possible D gene TRBD1, 5 bases. Looked up from germline, CDR1 is MNHEY and CDR2 is SVGAGI. V was cut by 3 bases and J by 0 bases, with 8 bases left in between. The CDR3 runs to 14 residues. CDR3 nucleotides: TGTGCCAGCAGTTATCAGGGCTTGAACACTGAAGCTTTCTTT. This encodes CASSYQGLNTEAFF.

This clonotype was observed many times. The chain has TRBV7-9 and TRBJ2-1; TRBD1 might be the D (6 bases). Germline V CDR1 and CDR2: SEHNR, FQNEAQ (reference sequence). CDR3 length equals 16 residues. The V gene lost 4 bases and the J gene lost 7 bases, with 20 bases spanning the gap. The CDR3 coding sequence is TGTGCCAGCAGCTCCCCAGGGGTTGGGGTCGGGAATGAGCAGTTCTTC. This encodes CASSSPGVGVGNEQFF.

The rearrangement joins TRBV20-1 to TRBJ2-2; 7 nucleotides agree with TRBD2. The CDR3 extends over 16 amino acids. Germline V CDR1 and CDR2: DFQATT, SNEGSKA (reference sequence). V shed 1 base, J shed 4 bases, and the junction held 9 bases outside the gene matches. CDR3 coding DNA: TGCAGTGCTAGAGCTAAAGCGGGAATGGGCACCGGGGAGCTGTTTTTT. Residues: CSARAKAGMGTGELFF.

The chain is built from TRBV10-3 and TRBJ2-2; possible D gene TRBD2, 7 bases. The CDR3 is 17 amino acids. Per germline, CDR1 ENHRY and CDR2 SYGVKD. Trimming removed 3 bases at V and 4 bases at J, with 18 bases between. CDR3 sequence reads: CAISDLTGGGTTGELFF. In nucleotides, the CDR3 is TGTGCCATCAGTGACCTAACGGGCGGGGGCACCACCGGGGAGCTGTTTTTT.

V is TRBV18 and J is TRBJ2-7; 8 positions agree with TRBD1. With V trimmed by 4 bases and J by 3 bases, 5 bases remained unmatched. This CDR3 spans 14 amino acids. The germline gives CDR1 KGHSH, CDR2 LQKENI. The CDR3 region is CASSLDRVNYEQYF. The CDR3 DNA reads TGTGCCAGCTCACTGGACAGGGTCAACTACGAGCAGTACTTC.

This clonotype was observed at least ten times. This rearrangement joins TRBV28 to TRBJ2-2; D possibly corresponds to TRBD2 (5 bases). Germline loops: CDR1 MDHEN, CDR2 SYDVKM. Trimming removed 9 bases at V and 0 bases at J, with 11 bases between. The CDR3 runs 14 residues. The CDR3 DNA reads TGTGCCAGTATTGGAGGACCGAACACCGGGGAGCTGTTTTTT. Its protein is CASIGGPNTGELFF.

This clonotype was counted many times. CDR3 nucleotides: TGTGCCAGCAGTTACTCGACGATGGGCAGCGGGAGTAGGAATGAGCAGTTCTTC. It yields the protein CASSYSTMGSGSRNEQFF. The genes are TRBV6-2 or TRBV6-3 and TRBJ2-1; TRBD2 matches at 8 bases. V lost 0 bases, J lost 7 bases, and 14 bases stayed unmatched. The germline CDR1 and CDR2 sequences are MNHEY and SVGEGT. The CDR3 extends over 18 amino acids.

In its sample, this clonotype was seen many times. The chain links TRBV5-1 to TRBJ2-7; maybe TRBD2 (6 bases). Between the trimmed V and J ends, which lost 2 bases and 6 bases, there was a span of 12 bases. The CDR3 loop spans 13 amino acids. CDR1 SGHRS and CDR2 YFSETQ come from the germline V gene. CDR3 sequence: CASSFGGVGEQYF. DNA of the CDR3: TGCGCCAGCAGCTTCGGGGGAGTTGGCGAGCAGTACTTC.

This clonotype appeared many times. The chain combines TRBV24-1 with TRBJ2-2; weak D call: TRBD1 (6 bases). CDR3 length equals 16 residues. CDR1 is KGHDR, CDR2 SFDVKD, per germline. Between the trimmed V and J ends, which lost 4 bases and 1 base, there was a span of 12 bases. For the CDR3, the DNA is TGTGCCACCAGTGACCAACAGGGTGGGAACACCGGGGAGCTGTTTTTT. It encodes CATSDQQGGNTGELFF.

Many counts were recorded for this clonotype. The J gene is TRBJ2-7, the V gene TRBV2, with a possible D match to TRBD2 (6 bases). V lost 2 bases and J lost 0, with 8 bases in between. Germline values: CDR1 SNHLY, CDR2 FYNNEI. This CDR3 has 14 amino acids. DNA for the CDR3: TGTGCCAGCAGTGAACGGGGGAGCTCCTACGAGCAGTACTTC. The encoded protein is CASSERGSSYEQYF.

This sequence joins TRBV27 and TRBJ2-3; D assignment may be TRBD1 or TRBD2 (5 bases each). V was clipped by 10 bases and J by 1 base, with 18 bases between them. The CDR3 contains 15 residues. Germline-derived CDR1 and CDR2 are MNHEY and SMNVEV (reference sequence). The chain's CDR3 is CATGREGFGTDTQYF. As DNA, the CDR3 is TGTGCCACGGGAAGAGAGGGGTTTGGCACAGATACGCAGTATTTT.

This clonotype appeared a few times. The genes are TRBV20-1 and TRBJ2-3; 11 bases align to TRBD2. Losses at the gene ends were 3 bases for V and 7 bases for J; bases not matched to a gene: 12. The germline CDR1 and CDR2 sequences are DFQATT and SNEGSKA (reference sequence). The CDR3 runs to 16 residues. Here the CDR3 reads CSARGTTSGSVNTQYF. The CDR3 DNA sequence: TGCAGTGCTAGGGGCACCACTAGCGGGAGTGTGAATACGCAGTATTTT.

This clonotype was recorded at least ten times. CDR3 loop: CASSRDYYNEQFF. In DNA, the CDR3 is TGTGCCAGTAGTCGGGACTACTACAATGAGCAGTTCTTC. This chain links TRBV19 with TRBJ2-1; 7 bases match TRBD2. This CDR3 comprises 13 residues. The germline V gene encodes CDR1 LNHDA and CDR2 SQIVND (reference sequence). The V and J ends lost 5 bases and 3 bases, in that order; junction bases with no gene match: 1. The full variable domain, completed using reference TRBV19 and TRBJ2-1, is DGGITQSPKYLFRKEGQNVTLSCEQNLNHDAMYWYRQDPGQGLRLIYYSQIVNDFQKGDIAEGYSVSREKKESFPLTVTSAQKNPTAFYLCASSRDYYNEQFFGPGTRLTVL.

In DNA form, the CDR3 reads TGTGCCAGCAGGCGCGCCGCTAGAGACACACGCTATGGCTACACCTTC. Its translation is CASRRAARDTRYGYTF. The V call is TRBV2, the J call TRBJ1-2; D is unresolved. The CDR3 is made up of 16 amino acids. V was shortened by 6 bases and J by 4 bases, with 21 bases between the two germline ends. Germline values: CDR1 SNHLY, CDR2 FYNNEI.

The J gene is TRBJ2-5, the V gene TRBV25-1; 9 positions agree with TRBD1. The length of the CDR3 is 15 residues. The germline V gene has CDR1 MGHDK and CDR2 SYGVNS. V shed 5 bases, J shed 7 bases, and the junction held 11 bases outside the gene matches. The CDR3 DNA follows: TGTGCCAGCAGTCCGGGGACAGGGAAAGGTCGGACCCAGTACTTC. Protein product: CASSPGTGKGRTQYF.

This sequence joins TRBV29-1 and TRBJ1-2; possibly TRBD1 for D (6 bases). The length of the CDR3 is 11 residues. Germline CDR1 reads SQVTM; CDR2 reads ANQGSEA. Trimming pared 5 bases from V and 4 bases from J, leaving 8 bases between. The CDR3 protein is CSVQGIYGYTF. DNA of the CDR3: TGCAGCGTTCAGGGGATCTATGGCTACACCTTC. Full variable domain (missing parts from reference TRBV29-1 and TRBJ1-2): SAVISQKPSRDICQRGTSLTIQCQVDSQVTMMFWYRQQPGQSLTLIATANQGSEATYESGFVIDKFPISRPNLTFSTLTVSNMSPEDSSIYLCSVQGIYGYTFGSGTRLTVV.

The gene calls are TRBV28 and TRBJ2-3; TRBD2 aligns across 8 bases. V shed 7 bases and J 0 bases; nucleotides not matched to a gene: 6. The germline V gene encodes CDR1 MDHEN and CDR2 SYDVKM. The CDR3 is made up of 15 amino acids. The CDR3 loop is CASKRLAPSTDTQYF. In DNA, the CDR3 is TGTGCCAGCAAGAGACTAGCGCCCAGCACAGATACGCAGTATTTT.

This chain uses TRBV5-1 with TRBJ1-1; D unclear. Germline V CDR1 and CDR2: SGHRS, YFSETQ. The CDR3 length is 14 residues. With 8 bases removed from V and 4 bases from J, the gap between germline ends came to 18 bases. The CDR3: CASTSGWAGTEAFF. CDR3 DNA: TGCGCCAGTACATCAGGTTGGGCGGGCACTGAAGCTTTCTTT.

This clonotype was recorded many times. The rearrangement joins TRBV6-1 to TRBJ2-3, with TRBD2 matching 7 bases. Losses at the gene ends were 6 bases for V and 0 bases for J; bases not matched to a gene: 6. The CDR3 sequence is 15 residues long. The germline V gene encodes CDR1 MNHNS and CDR2 SASEGT. The CDR3 nucleotides are TGTGCCAGCAGGTGGGGGGGAGATAGCACAGATACGCAGTATTTT. Translated, it gives CASRWGGDSTDTQYF.

The chain links TRBV6-1 to TRBJ2-5, with no clear D. The V end lost 7 bases, the J end lost 4 bases, and 16 bases lay between the germline ends. This CDR3 comprises 14 residues. CDR1 is MNHNS, CDR2 SASEGT, per germline. The CDR3 sequence is CASKLRREVETQYF. The CDR3 coding sequence is TGTGCCAGCAAGTTGAGAAGGGAAGTAGAGACCCAGTACTTC.

In this sample, this clonotype turned up a few times. V and J are TRBV20-1 and TRBJ2-3; 9 bases agree with TRBD1. Germline CDR1 is DFQATT and CDR2 is SNEGSKA (reference sequence). J lost 5 bases, V lost 3 bases, and 6 bases had no gene match. The CDR3 consists of 14 residues. CDR3 DNA sequence: TGCAGTGCTAGGCAACAGGGGGCCGGAGATACGCAGTATTTT. Amino acid sequence: CSARQQGAGDTQYF.